This TCR beta chain was found in a study of human T cells and chemical hapten exposure. There are many counts of this clonotype. Library construction involved attaching unique molecular identifiers to individual cDNA molecules, which allowed quantitative, reproducible TCR counting. Using its own MiXCR run on the reads, TCRdb lists one record per CDR3 protein. The data show about 120,000 distinct CDR3 sequences, with more than 8.5% seen just once and about 1.4% held by the top ten. The germline CDR1 and CDR2 sequences are WSHSY and SAAADI. V was cut by 0 bases and J by 7 bases, with 9 bases left in between. CDR3 length: 13 amino acids. Total RNA was extracted from unfractionated whole blood.

This rearrangement joins TRBV10-2 to TRBJ1-1; D not resolved. The sequence was obtained from a human donor in good health. Some clones in this sample may be carry-over from other donors' samples. Sequencing was performed on whole blood. CDR3 in DNA: TGCGCCAGCAGTGAGTCCGTGCATATTGAAGCTTTCTTT. This codes for CASSESVHIEAFF.